This T cell receptor beta chain comes out of a study of cytomegalovirus exposure and HLA in healthy donors. Findings and limits, study-wide: Later analysis revealed greater clonal expansion in HLA-associated TCR beta chains than in equally common others. Some segments of the V type, notably TRBV6-2 and TRBV6-3, were excluded as indistinguishable. The authors enumerated roughly 180 TCR beta chains as linked to cytomegalovirus. Productive status was seen about 90% or about 30% of the time for most TCR beta V segments in an earlier analysis.

Germline V gene data show CDR1 as SGHVS and CDR2 as FQNEAQ. Trimming stripped 6 bases from V and 1 base from J, with 10 bases between. This CDR3 is built from 13 residues. Vbeta (60) and Jbeta (13) primers were used in the PCR. Profiling relied on immunoSEQ multiplex PCR, and the TCRdb table lists in-frame clones only, not all of them. The repertoire has more than 45,000 clones, roughly 76% of them found once; the top ten carry roughly 6.3%. A few counts support this clone. Its antigen remains unidentified. This sequence was found in a man aged 25 to 40 in good health and CMV-seronegative. The specimen sequenced was PBMCs. The chain is built from TRBV7-8 and TRBJ2-7; possibly TRBD2 for D (6 bases). For the CDR3, the DNA is TGTGCCAGCAGGTCTAGCGAGTCCTACGAGCAGTACTTC. As protein: CASRSSESYEQYF.